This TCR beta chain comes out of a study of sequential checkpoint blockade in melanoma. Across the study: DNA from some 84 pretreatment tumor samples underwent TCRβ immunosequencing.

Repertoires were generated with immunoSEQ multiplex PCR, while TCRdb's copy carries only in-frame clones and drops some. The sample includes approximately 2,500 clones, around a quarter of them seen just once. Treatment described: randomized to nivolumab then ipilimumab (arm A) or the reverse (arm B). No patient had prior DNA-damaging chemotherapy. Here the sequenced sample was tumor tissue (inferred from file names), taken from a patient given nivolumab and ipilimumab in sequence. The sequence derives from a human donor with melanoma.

The CDR3 loop is CAYQPGQGAYGYTF. In DNA, the CDR3 is TGTGCCTACCAGCCGGGACAGGGGGCTTATGGCTACACCTTC. The V call is TRBV30, the J call TRBJ1-2, with 12 nucleotides matching TRBD1. Looked up from germline, CDR1 is GTSNPN and CDR2 is SVGIG (reference sequence). With V trimmed by 7 bases and J by 5 bases, 8 bases remained unmatched. The CDR3 contains 14 residues.